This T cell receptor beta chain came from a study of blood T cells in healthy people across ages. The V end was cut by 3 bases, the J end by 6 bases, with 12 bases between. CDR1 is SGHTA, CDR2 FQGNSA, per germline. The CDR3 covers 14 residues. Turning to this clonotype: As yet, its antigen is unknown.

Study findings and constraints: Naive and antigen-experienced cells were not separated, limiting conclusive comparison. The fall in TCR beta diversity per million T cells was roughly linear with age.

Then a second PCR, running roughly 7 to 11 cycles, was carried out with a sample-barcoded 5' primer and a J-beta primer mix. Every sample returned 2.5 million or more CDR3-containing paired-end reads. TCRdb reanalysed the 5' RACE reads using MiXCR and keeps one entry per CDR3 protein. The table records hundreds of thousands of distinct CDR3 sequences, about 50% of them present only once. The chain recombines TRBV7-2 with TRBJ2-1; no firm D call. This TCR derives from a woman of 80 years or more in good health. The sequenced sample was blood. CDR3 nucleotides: TGTGCCAGCAGCTTCCACGTAGTTCCCAATGAGCAGTTCTTC. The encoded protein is CASSFHVVPNEQFF.